This T cell receptor beta chain was captured in a study of Ad26.COV2.S vaccination and SARS-CoV-2 variants. Whole-study context: Recipients of Ad26.COV2.S got it intramuscularly, once or twice 56 days apart.

Sequencing was performed with immunoSEQ multiplex PCR; in TCRdb, only in-frame clones are kept and a portion is missing. The data hold roughly 700,000 clones, with about 90% observed a single time. V gave up 4 bases and J gave up 6 bases; unmatched junction bases: 7. The V gene's germline CDR1 is MNHEY and CDR2 SMNVEV (reference sequence). The CDR3 is 14 amino acids. This sample's treatment: around 19 received Ad26.COV2.S at low or high dose, single or two shots; about 5 received placebo; per-sample allocation not given. Specimens were obtained on day 63 following the first vaccine or placebo injection.

The TCR was taken from a person between 18 and 65 years old who received the Ad26.COV2.S COVID-19 vaccine or a placebo. The gene calls are TRBV27 and TRBJ2-7, with 9 bases matching TRBD1. Here the sequenced sample was peripheral blood, taken in a trial of Ad26.COV2.S vaccine versus placebo. The CDR3 DNA reads as TGTGCCAGCAGTTCCCGACAGGGGGTGAGCGAGCAGTACTTC. This sequence encodes CASSSRQGVSEQYF.